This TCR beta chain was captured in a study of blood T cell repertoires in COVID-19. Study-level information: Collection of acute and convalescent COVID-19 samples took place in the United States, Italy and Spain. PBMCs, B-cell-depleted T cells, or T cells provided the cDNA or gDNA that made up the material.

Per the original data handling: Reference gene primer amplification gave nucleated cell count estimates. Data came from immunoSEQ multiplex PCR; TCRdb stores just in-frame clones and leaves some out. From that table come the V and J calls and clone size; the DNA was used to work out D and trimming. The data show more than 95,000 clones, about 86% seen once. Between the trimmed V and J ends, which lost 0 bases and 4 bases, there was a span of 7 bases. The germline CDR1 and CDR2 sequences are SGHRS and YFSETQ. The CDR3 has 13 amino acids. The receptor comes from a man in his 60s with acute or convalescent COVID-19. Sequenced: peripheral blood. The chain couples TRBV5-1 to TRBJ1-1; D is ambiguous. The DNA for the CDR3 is TGCGCCAGCAGCTTGGCCGGGGTCACTGAAGCTTTCTTT. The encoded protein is CASSLAGVTEAFF.